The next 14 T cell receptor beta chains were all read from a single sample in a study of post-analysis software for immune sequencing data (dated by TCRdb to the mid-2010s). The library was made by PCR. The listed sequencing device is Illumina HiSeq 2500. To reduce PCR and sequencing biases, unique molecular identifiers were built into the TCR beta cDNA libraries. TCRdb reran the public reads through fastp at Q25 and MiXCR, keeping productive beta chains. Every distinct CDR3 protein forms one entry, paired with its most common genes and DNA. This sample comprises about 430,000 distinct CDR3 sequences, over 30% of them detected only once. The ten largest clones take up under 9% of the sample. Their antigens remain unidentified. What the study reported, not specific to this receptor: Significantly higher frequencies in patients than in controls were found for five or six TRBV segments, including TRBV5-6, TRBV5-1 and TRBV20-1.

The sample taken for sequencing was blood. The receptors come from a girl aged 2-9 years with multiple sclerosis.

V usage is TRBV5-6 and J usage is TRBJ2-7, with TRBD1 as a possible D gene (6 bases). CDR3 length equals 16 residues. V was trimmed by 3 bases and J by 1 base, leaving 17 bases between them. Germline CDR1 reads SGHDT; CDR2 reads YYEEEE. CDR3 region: CASSSNRAHLSYEQYF. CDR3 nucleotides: TGTGCCAGCAGCTCCAACAGGGCCCACTTATCCTACGAGCAGTACTTC.

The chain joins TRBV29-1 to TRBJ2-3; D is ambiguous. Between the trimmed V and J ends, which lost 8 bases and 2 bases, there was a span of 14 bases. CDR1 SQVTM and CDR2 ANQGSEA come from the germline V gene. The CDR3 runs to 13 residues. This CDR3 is CSFPTQTTDTQYF. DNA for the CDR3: TGCAGCTTTCCCACTCAGACCACAGATACGCAGTATTTT.

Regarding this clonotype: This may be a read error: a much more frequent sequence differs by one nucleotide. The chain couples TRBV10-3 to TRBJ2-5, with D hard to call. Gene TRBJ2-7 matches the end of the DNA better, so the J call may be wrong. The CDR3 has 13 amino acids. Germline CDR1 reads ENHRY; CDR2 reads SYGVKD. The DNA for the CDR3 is TGTGCCACCAGTGAGTCGGACCCGCTCGAGCAGTACTTC. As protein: CATSESDPLEQYF.

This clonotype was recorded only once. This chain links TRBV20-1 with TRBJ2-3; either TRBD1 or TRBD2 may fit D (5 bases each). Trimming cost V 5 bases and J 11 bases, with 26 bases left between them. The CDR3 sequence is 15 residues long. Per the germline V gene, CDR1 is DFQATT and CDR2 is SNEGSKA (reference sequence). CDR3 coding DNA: TGCAGTGCTCCAGGGAGAGTGGCGACCGGGAAGAAGCAGTATTTT. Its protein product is CSAPGRVATGKKQYF.

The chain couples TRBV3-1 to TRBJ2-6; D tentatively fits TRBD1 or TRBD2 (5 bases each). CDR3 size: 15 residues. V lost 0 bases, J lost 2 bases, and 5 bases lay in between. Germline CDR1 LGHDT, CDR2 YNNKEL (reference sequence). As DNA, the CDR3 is TGTGCCAGCAGCCAAGAGGGACCTGGGGCCAACGTCCTGACTTTC. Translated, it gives CASSQEGPGANVLTF.

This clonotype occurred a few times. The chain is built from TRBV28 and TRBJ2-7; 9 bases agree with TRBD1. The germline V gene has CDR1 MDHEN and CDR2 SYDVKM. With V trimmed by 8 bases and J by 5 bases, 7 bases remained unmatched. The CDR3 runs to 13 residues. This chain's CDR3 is CASVTGGSDEQYF. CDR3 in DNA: TGTGCCAGCGTGACAGGGGGGAGTGACGAGCAGTACTTC.

CDR3 residues: CSVEDLVSRDYNEQYF. The CDR3 DNA reads TGCAGCGTTGAAGATCTAGTTAGCAGGGATTACAATGAGCAGTACTTC. The genes are TRBV29-1 and TRBJ2-7; D is perhaps TRBD1 (5 bases). This CDR3 is 16 amino acids long. Germline V gene data show CDR1 as SQVTM and CDR2 as ANQGSEA. The ends were cut back, 0 bases at V and 7 bases at J, with 22 bases in the middle.

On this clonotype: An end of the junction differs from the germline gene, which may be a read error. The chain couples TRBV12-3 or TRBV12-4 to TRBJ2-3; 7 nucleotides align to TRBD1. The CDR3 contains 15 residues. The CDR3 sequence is CASSLRTGGTDMQYF. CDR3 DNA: TGTGCCAGCAGCCTTAGGACAGGAGGCACAGATATGCAGTATTTT.

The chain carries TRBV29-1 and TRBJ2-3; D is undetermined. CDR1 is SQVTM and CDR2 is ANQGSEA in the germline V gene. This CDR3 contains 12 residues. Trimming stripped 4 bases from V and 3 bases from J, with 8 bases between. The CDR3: CSVVGQTDTQYF. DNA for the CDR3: TGCAGCGTTGTCGGCCAAACAGATACGCAGTATTTT.

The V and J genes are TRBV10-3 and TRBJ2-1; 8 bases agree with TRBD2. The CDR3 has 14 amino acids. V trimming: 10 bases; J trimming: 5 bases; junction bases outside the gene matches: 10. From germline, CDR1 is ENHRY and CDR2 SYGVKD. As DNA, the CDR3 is TGTGCCACCACACCACCAGCGGGGGACAATGAGCAGTTCTTC. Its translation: CATTPPAGDNEQFF.

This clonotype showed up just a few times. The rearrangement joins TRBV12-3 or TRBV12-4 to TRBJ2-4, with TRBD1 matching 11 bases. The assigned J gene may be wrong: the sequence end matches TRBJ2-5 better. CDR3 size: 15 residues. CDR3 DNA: TGTGCCAGCAGTTTCTGGACAGGGGGCGAAGAGACCCAGTACTTC. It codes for CASSFWTGGEETQYF.

Here the CDR3 reads CAISESGQGTGANVLTF. The CDR3 nucleotides read TGTGCCATCAGTGAGTCGGGACAGGGGACTGGGGCCAACGTCCTGACTTTC. V is TRBV10-3 and J is TRBJ2-6; TRBD1 aligns across 10 bases. This CDR3 comprises 17 residues. Germline V gives CDR1 ENHRY, CDR2 SYGVKD. Unmatched junction bases numbered 1, after V lost 0 bases and J lost 2 bases.

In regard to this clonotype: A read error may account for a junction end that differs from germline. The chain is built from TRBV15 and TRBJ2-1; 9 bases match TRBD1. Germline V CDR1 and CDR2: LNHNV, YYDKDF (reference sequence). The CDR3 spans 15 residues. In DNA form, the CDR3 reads TGTGCCGCCAGATTGACAGGGGGCTCCTACAATGAGCAGTTCTTC. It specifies CAARLTGGSYNEQFF.

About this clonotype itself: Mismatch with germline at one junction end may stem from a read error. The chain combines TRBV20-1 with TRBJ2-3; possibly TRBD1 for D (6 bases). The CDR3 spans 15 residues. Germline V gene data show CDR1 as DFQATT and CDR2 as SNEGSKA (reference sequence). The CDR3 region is CSASNPGRDTGTQYF. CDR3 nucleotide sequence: TGCAGTGCTAGTAACCCCGGACGGGACACAGGTACGCAGTATTTT.